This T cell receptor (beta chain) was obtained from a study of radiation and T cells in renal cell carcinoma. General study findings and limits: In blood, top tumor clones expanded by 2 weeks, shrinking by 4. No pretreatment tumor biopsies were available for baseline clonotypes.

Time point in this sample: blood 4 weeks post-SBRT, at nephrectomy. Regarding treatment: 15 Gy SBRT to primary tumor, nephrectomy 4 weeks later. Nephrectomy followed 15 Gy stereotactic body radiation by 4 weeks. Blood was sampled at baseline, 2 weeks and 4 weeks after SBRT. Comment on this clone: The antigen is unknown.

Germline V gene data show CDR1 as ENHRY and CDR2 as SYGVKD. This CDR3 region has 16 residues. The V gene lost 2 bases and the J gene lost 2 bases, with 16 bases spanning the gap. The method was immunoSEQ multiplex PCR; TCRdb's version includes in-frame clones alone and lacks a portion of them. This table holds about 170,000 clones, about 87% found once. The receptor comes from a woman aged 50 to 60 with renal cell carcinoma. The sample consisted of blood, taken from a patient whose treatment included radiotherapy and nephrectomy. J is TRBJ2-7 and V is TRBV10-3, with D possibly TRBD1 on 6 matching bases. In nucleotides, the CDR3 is TGTGCCATCAGTGAGAGCGGCAGGGGCCCTACCTACGAGCAGTACTTC. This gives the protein CAISESGRGPTYEQYF.